Shown below are 18 T cell receptor beta chains from a single sample sequenced in a study of vaccination and CD4 T cells after COVID-19 (dated by TCRdb to the early 2020s). Libraries were prepared through PCR. Sequencing relied on an Illumina iSeq 100. DNA from cultured CD4+ T cells underwent TCR sequencing with the Oncomine TCR Beta short-read assay at the Johns Hopkins FTIC core. TCRdb took the public reads, trimmed them with fastp at Q25, ran MiXCR for clone calling and kept in-frame beta chains. Each CDR3 protein gets just one entry, which takes the most common genes and DNA from the rows behind it. In all, the sample holds 12,000 to 15,000 distinct CDR3 sequences, and about 32% of those were seen once. Under 40% of the sample is in the top ten clones. Explained via the paper, the treatment or condition label denotes: approximately 9-day PBMC culture with coronavirus spike peptide pools or control peptides (ViraFEST assay).

Their antigen targets remain unknown. The sample was cultured CD4+ T cells from blood. These receptors were obtained from a human donor with COVID-19.

This clonotype was seen a few times. The genes are TRBV7-9 and TRBJ2-1, with no clear D. The germline V gene encodes CDR1 SEHNR and CDR2 FQNEAQ (reference sequence). This CDR3 spans 13 amino acids. The V and J ends lost 2 bases and 4 bases respectively, with 6 bases between them. DNA for the CDR3: TGTGCCAGCAGCTTATACCTGTACAATGAGCAGTTCTTC. Protein product: CASSLYLYNEQFF.

The chain links TRBV11-3 to TRBJ2-7; no reliable D call. CDR3 length: 11 amino acids. CDR1 SGHNT and CDR2 YENEEA come from the germline V gene. The germline V and J ends were trimmed by 5 bases and 9 bases, with 11 bases remaining between them. The CDR3 nucleotides are TGTGCCAGCAGCCTTAAAGAAAGGCAGTACTTC. Protein: CASSLKERQYF. Supplemented by reference TRBV11-3 and TRBJ2-7, the full variable domain reads EAGVVQSPRYKIIEKKQPVAFWCNPISGHNTLYWYLQNLGQGPELLIRYENEEAVDDSQLPKDRFSAERLKGVDSTLKIQPAELGDSAVYLCASSLKERQYFGPGTRLTVT.

V is TRBV9 and J is TRBJ1-2, with 8 nucleotides matching TRBD1. V gave up 3 bases and J gave up 3 bases; unmatched junction bases: 10. CDR1 SGDLS and CDR2 YYNGEE come from the germline V gene. The CDR3 spans 16 residues. The chain's CDR3 is CASSALGGTGDYGYTF. CDR3 in DNA: TGTGCCAGCAGCGCCTTGGGGGGGACAGGTGACTATGGCTACACCTTC.

This clonotype has only a few counts. The gene calls are TRBV6-1 and TRBJ2-7; D is undetermined. CDR1 is MNHNS, CDR2 SASEGT, per germline. Trimming removed 6 bases at V and 5 bases at J, with 20 bases between. The CDR3 totals 15 residues. CDR3 in amino acids: CASSERTLSGHEQYF. The DNA of the CDR3 is TGTGCCAGCAGCGAGAGGACCCTCTCAGGACACGAGCAGTACTTC.

The table lists this clonotype with a few counts. The rearrangement links TRBV19 to TRBJ2-1; 11 bases map to TRBD1. CDR3 length: 15 amino acids. The junction had 12 bases not matched to a gene; V was cut back by 8 bases and J by 9 bases. CDR1 and CDR2 (germline): LNHDA, SQIVND (reference sequence). CDR3 region: CASANTGQGESEQFF. CDR3 bases: TGTGCCAGTGCCAATACGGGACAGGGGGAGAGTGAGCAGTTCTTC. The full variable domain, in which reference TRBV19 and TRBJ2-1 provide the parts outside the CDR3, is DGGITQSPKYLFRKEGQNVTLSCEQNLNHDAMYWYRQDPGQGLRLIYYSQIVNDFQKGDIAEGYSVSREKKESFPLTVTSAQKNPTAFYLCASANTGQGESEQFFGPGTRLTVL.

This clonotype showed up just a few times. The J gene is TRBJ2-5, the V gene TRBV6-1; maybe TRBD1 (5 bases). Trimming took off 6 bases at V and 5 bases at J, with 16 bases between the two ends. CDR1 is MNHNS, CDR2 SASEGT, per germline. The CDR3 sequence is 14 residues long. This chain's CDR3 is CASSPAGLVETQYF. For the CDR3, the DNA is TGTGCCAGCAGCCCGGCAGGGCTCGTGGAGACCCAGTACTTC.

The chain employs TRBV6-1 and TRBJ2-5; D may be TRBD2 (6 bases). Deletions cut 6 bases from V and 3 bases from J, with 11 bases between. CDR1 and CDR2 from the germline V gene are MNHNS and SASEGT. The CDR3 is 13 amino acids. CDR3 region: CASSGGLKETQYF. In DNA, the CDR3 is TGTGCCAGCAGCGGAGGGTTAAAAGAGACCCAGTACTTC.

J is TRBJ2-1 and V is TRBV12-3 or TRBV12-4; possibly TRBD1 for D (5 bases). The CDR3 is 12 residues long. The germline V and J ends were trimmed by 6 bases and 10 bases, with 13 bases remaining between them. The CDR3 protein is CASRKQATEQFF. CDR3 DNA: TGTGCCAGCAGAAAACAGGCCACGGAGCAGTTCTTC.

The rearrangement links TRBV11-1 to TRBJ2-3, with 8 bases that match TRBD1. Per the germline V gene, CDR1 is SGHAT and CDR2 is FQDESV (reference sequence). The length of the CDR3 is 16 residues. The V gene end was trimmed by 5 bases and the J gene end by 2 bases; junction bases not matched to a gene: 9. The CDR3 DNA reads as TGTGCCAGCAGCACCCGACAGGGGTACGCCACAGATACGCAGTATTTT. Translated: CASSTRQGYATDTQYF.

The chain links TRBV28 to TRBJ2-3; 10 bases fit TRBD2. Germline values: CDR1 MDHEN, CDR2 SYDVKM. The J segment lost 5 bases and the V segment lost 11 bases, leaving 13 bases of the junction unmatched. This CDR3 has 15 residues. CDR3 residues: CAGSGTSAFEDTQYF. CDR3 coding DNA: TGTGCCGGCTCCGGGACTAGCGCGTTCGAAGATACGCAGTATTTT.

This clonotype was seen only a few times. The chain uses TRBV28 and TRBJ2-2; D unresolved. This CDR3 region has 13 residues. Germline assignment: CDR1 MDHEN and CDR2 SYDVKM. Trimming left V 7 bases short and J 7 bases short, with 13 bases between. CDR3 residues: CASTRGVGGELFF. CDR3 nucleotide sequence: TGTGCCAGCACCCGAGGAGTAGGCGGGGAGCTGTTTTTT.

This clonotype was seen only a few times. The rearrangement joins TRBV6-1 to TRBJ1-2; D might be TRBD1 (6 bases). This CDR3 spans 19 amino acids. From germline, CDR1 is MNHNS and CDR2 SASEGT. Deletions cut 0 bases from V and 5 bases from J, with 25 bases between. CDR3 amino acids: CASSEALQRGNLGGYGYTF. The CDR3 DNA sequence: TGTGCCAGCAGTGAAGCGCTTCAAAGGGGTAACCTAGGGGGATATGGCTACACCTTC.

This clonotype was counted between two and nine times. J is TRBJ1-2 and V is TRBV7-2, with a tentative D call TRBD1 (5 bases). The CDR3 runs to 13 residues. CDR1 and CDR2 (germline): SGHTA, FQGNSA. With 2 bases removed from V and 7 bases from J, the gap between germline ends came to 11 bases. The CDR3: CASSLRGDGGYTF. The DNA for the CDR3 is TGTGCCAGCAGCTTAAGGGGCGACGGTGGCTACACCTTC.

The gene calls are TRBV2 and TRBJ2-5; D possibly uses TRBD1 or TRBD2 (7 bases each). The CDR3 spans 14 residues. The V gene's germline CDR1 is SNHLY and CDR2 FYNNEI. Trimming shortened V by 8 bases and J by 2 bases, and 15 bases separated the two germline ends. This CDR3 is CASPGGRGQETQYF. The CDR3 nucleotides read TGTGCCAGCCCAGGGGGGCGGGGGCAAGAGACCCAGTACTTC.

The V and J genes are TRBV7-9 and TRBJ2-3, with 12 positions matching TRBD2. V lost 1 base to trimming and J lost 2 bases; unmatched junction nucleotides: 4. CDR1 and CDR2 (germline): SEHNR, FQNEAQ (reference sequence). The CDR3 totals 17 residues. The CDR3 DNA sequence: TGTGCCAGCAGCTTAGACCTAGCGGGGGGGGCCACAGATACGCAGTATTTT. Its translation is CASSLDLAGGATDTQYF.

This clonotype has only a few counts. The chain recombines TRBV6-5 with TRBJ1-6; D unclear. V was shortened by 2 bases and J by 4 bases, with 6 bases between the two germline ends. Germline lookup yields CDR1 MNHEY and CDR2 SVGAGI. This CDR3 is built from 14 residues. Written as DNA, the CDR3 is TGTGCCAGCAGTTACGGCAGTTATAATTCACCCCTCCACTTT. This sequence encodes CASSYGSYNSPLHF.

V is TRBV27 and J is TRBJ2-2; no definite D call. This CDR3 contains 15 residues. Trimming took off 0 bases at V and 4 bases at J, with 9 bases between the two ends. The germline V gene has CDR1 MNHEY and CDR2 SMNVEV (reference sequence). The CDR3 nucleotides are TGTGCCAGCAGTTTATCGAACGGTGCCACCGGGGAGCTGTTTTTT. Protein product: CASSLSNGATGELFF.

This clonotype was counted a few times. The genes are TRBV5-1 and TRBJ1-2; D gene ambiguous. Germline values: CDR1 SGHRS, CDR2 YFSETQ. V lost 0 bases, J lost 6 bases, and 9 bases lay in between. The CDR3 runs 13 residues. In DNA, the CDR3 is TGCGCCAGCAGCTTGGCCGGTCCGGATGGCTACACCTTC. Encoded protein: CASSLAGPDGYTF.